The clone carrying this T cell receptor (beta chain) was seen a handful of times. Trimming removed 2 bases at V and 4 bases at J, with 5 bases between. Germline V lookup: CDR1 WNHNN, CDR2 SYGVQD (reference sequence). This CDR3 is 13 amino acids long. This record belongs to a study of T-cell reconstitution after alpha-beta-depleted transplantation in children. TCRbeta library preparation incorporated unique molecular identifiers. TCRdb redid the calling of the PCR reads with MiXCR, one entry per CDR3 protein. The table lists about 230,000 distinct CDR3 sequences, 8% to 9.5% of them singletons, with 5.5% to 8% in the top ten.

The receptor's source is a human donor who donated a stem cell graft to a child with acute lymphoblastic leukemia. The chain combines TRBV10-1 with TRBJ2-2, with a weak D call TRBD2 (5 bases). Sequenced here: PBMCs from the stem cell graft donor, sampled from the stem cell graft. CDR3 bases: TGCGCCAGCAGTGAGAGCGGCACCGGGGAGCTGTTTTTT. Translating it yields CASSESGTGELFF.